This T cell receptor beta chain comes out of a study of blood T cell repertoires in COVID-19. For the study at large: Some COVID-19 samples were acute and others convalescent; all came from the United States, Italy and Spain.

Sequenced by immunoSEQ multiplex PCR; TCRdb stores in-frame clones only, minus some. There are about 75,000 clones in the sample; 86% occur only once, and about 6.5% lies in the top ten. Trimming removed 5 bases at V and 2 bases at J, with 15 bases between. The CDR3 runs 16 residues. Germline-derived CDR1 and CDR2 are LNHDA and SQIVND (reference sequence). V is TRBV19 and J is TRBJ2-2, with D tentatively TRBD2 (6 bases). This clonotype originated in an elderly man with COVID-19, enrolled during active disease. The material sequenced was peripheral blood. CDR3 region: CASSSRQGLNTGELFF. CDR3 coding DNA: TGTGCCAGTAGTTCCAGGCAGGGACTTAACACCGGGGAGCTGTTTTTT.